This T cell receptor beta chain was obtained from a study of blood T cell repertoires in COVID-19. Study context: Material from acute and convalescent COVID-19 was sourced from the United States, Italy and Spain.

Cohorts were assigned according to the clinical history that participants reported. Exposed study participants had met a COVID-19 case within 2 weeks before entry. CDR3 length: 13 residues. From germline, CDR1 is LGHDT and CDR2 YNNKEL (reference sequence). V dropped 0 bases and J dropped 6 bases, with 6 bases sitting between them. Authors' methods: Nucleated cell counts were estimated from reference gene primer amplification. The assay was immunoSEQ multiplex PCR, and TCRdb's table has in-frame clones only and misses some. The V and J calls and clone size are taken from that table; D and trimming were inferred from the DNA. The sample shows some 190,000 clones, approximately 80% of them seen only once.

The source material was PBMCs or T cells enriched from blood (not recorded which). The TCR comes from a man between 60 and 75 years old who had been exposed to COVID-19. V and J are TRBV3-1 (or the pseudogene TRBV3-2) and TRBJ1-5; D is unresolved. The CDR3: CASSQDPGQPQHF. CDR3 nucleotide sequence: TGTGCCAGCAGCCAAGATCCGGGTCAGCCCCAGCATTTT.